The clone carrying this TCR beta chain was seen repeatedly, ten times or more. This sample is part of a study of spatial heterogeneity in lung cancer. Turning to the study itself: Samples were obtained from roughly 65 donors, all untreated early-stage non-small cell lung cancer patients. Raw reads showed each unique TCR and UMI combination turning up more than ten times on average.

CDR3 size: 12 residues. J lost 9 bases, V lost 7 bases, and 6 bases had no gene match. CDR1 is LGHDT and CDR2 is YNNKEL in the germline V gene (reference sequence). Time point here: blood at routine non-recurrence follow-up after resection. Whole RNA obtained from tumor, nontumor lung or frozen PBMC underwent sequencing without sorting. On each TCR cDNA molecule, a unique molecular identifier was present. TCRdb reprocessed the 5' RACE reads via MiXCR and lists one record per CDR3 protein. The sample comprises tens of thousands of distinct CDR3 sequences, 6% to 8.5% of which are singletons, and approximately 40% rests with the top ten.

The starting material was PBMCs, obtained at follow-up. V gene TRBV3-1 combines with J gene TRBJ2-1; 7 bases are a match to TRBD1. The receptor comes from a female donor with early-stage non-small cell lung cancer. The CDR3 coding sequence is TGTGCCAGCAACCTACAGGGGAGTGAGCAGTTCTTC. It codes for CASNLQGSEQFF.